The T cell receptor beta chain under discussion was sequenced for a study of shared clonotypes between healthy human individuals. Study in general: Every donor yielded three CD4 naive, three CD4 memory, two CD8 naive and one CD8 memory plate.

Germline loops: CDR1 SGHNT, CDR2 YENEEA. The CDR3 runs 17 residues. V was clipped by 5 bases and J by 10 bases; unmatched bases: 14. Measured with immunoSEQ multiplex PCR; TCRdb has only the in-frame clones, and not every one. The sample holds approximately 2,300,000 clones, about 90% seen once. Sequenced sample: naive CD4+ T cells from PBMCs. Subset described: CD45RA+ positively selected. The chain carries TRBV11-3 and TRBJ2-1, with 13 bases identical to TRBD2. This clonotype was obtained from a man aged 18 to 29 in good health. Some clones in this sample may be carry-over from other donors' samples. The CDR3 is CASSAGLGLAGVREQFF. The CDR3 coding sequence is TGTGCCAGCAGCGCAGGTCTAGGACTAGCGGGAGTTCGAGAGCAGTTCTTC.